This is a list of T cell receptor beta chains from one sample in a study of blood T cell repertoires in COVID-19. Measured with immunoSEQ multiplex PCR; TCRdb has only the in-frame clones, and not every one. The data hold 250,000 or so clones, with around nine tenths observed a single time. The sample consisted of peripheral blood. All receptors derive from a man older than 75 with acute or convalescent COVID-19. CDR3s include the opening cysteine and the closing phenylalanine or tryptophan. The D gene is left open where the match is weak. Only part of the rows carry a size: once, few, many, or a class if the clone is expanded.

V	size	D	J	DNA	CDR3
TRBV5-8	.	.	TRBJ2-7	TGTGCCAGCAGCTTCCGACAAATCTACGAGCAGTACTTC	CASSFRQIYEQYF
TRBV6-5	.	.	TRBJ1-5	TGTGCCACCGGGGGGGTTCAGCCCCAGCATTTT	CATGGVQPQHF
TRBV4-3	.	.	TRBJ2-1	TGCGCCAGCAGCCAAGAAGGAAGCGGGTCCTACAATGAGCAGTTCTTC	CASSQEGSGSYNEQFF
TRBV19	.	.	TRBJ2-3	TGTGCCAGTAGTATACCCGCTAGGGGAGATACGCAGTATTTT	CASSIPARGDTQYF
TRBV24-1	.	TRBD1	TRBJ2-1	TGTGCCACCAGTGATTCCGGGACAGGGGGAGGCAATGAGCAGTTCTTC	CATSDSGTGGGNEQFF
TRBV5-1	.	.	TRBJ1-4	TGCGCCAGCAGCTTGGGTTCAGGGCCTGCAACTAATGAAAAACTGTTTTTT	CASSLGSGPATNEKLFF
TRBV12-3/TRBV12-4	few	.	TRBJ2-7	TGTGCCAGCAGTTTACGGAGGGCCGAGCAGTACTTC	CASSLRRAEQYF
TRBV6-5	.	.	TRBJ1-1	TGTGCCAGCAGTTACGGTGGGGCGGTCACTGAAGCTTTCTTT	CASSYGGAVTEAFF
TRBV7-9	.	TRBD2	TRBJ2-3	TGTGCCAGCAGCTTGGCCGGGACTACCAATACGCAGTATTTT	CASSLAGTTNTQYF
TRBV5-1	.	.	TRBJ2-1	TGCGCCAGCAGCTTGGACGTCGGGAGCTACAATGAGCAGTTCTTC	CASSLDVGSYNEQFF
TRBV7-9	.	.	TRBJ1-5	TGTGCCAGCAGCCCTAGTGGGGCTTTCAATCAGCCCCAGCATTTT	CASSPSGAFNQPQHF
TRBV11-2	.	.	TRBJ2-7	TGTGCCAGCAGTTTAGAAGGACAGTTGGCCTACGAGCAGTACTTC	CASSLEGQLAYEQYF
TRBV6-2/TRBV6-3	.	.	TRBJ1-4	TGTGCCAGCAGTTCCGTCGGGACATTGTCCCTCCACGCACCTAATGAAAAACTGTTTTTT	CASSSVGTLSLHAPNEKLFF
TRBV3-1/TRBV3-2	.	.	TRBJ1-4	TGTGCCAGCAGCCTGCGGGCAGGAGGTGAAAAACTGTTTTTT	CASSLRAGGEKLFF
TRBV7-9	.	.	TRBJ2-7	TGTGCCAGCAGCTATCCGAGGGCCGCCTACGAGCAGTACTTC	CASSYPRAAYEQYF
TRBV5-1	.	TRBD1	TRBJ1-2	TGCGCCAGCAGCTTAACTTCCGGGACAGGGACCGGCTACACCTTC	CASSLTSGTGTGYTF
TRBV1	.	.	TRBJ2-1	TGCACCAGCAGCCAAGACCCGTCCTACCGAGCCGAAGCCTTGAATGAGCAGTTCTTC	CTSSQDPSYRAEALNEQFF
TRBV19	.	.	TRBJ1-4	TGTGCCAGTAGGGCCTTCAGGGGAATTAATGAAAAACTGTTTTTT	CASRAFRGINEKLFF
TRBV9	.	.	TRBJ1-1	TGTGCCAGCAGCGTAGGACAGCACACTGAAGCTTTCTTT	CASSVGQHTEAFF
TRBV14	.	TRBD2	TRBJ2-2	TGTGCCAGCAGCCAAGGGTCTAGCGGCACCGGGGAGCTGTTTTTT	CASSQGSSGTGELFF
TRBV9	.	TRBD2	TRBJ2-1	TGTGCCAGCAGCGTAGAGTCTAGCGGGAGTCTATACAATGAGCAGTTCTTC	CASSVESSGSLYNEQFF
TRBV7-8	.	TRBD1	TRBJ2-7	TGTGCCAGCAGGTCCTCAGTGGGACAGGGGGCGGTAGAGCAGTACTTC	CASRSSVGQGAVEQYF
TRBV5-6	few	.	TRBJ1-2	TGTGCCAGCAGCTTGGAGAACAGGTCCCCCTATGGCTACACCTTC	CASSLENRSPYGYTF
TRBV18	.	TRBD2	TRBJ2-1	TGTGCCAGCTCACCCCCGGGACTACCCGGGGGGAGTAATGAGCAGTTCTTC	CASSPPGLPGGSNEQFF
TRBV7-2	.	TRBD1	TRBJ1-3	TGTGCCAGCAGCACACTCCCGGGACAGGGTGTTAGGGGAAACACCATATATTTT	CASSTLPGQGVRGNTIYF
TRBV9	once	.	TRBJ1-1	TGTGCCAGCAGCGTAACGGGTGGAACTGAAGCTTTCTTT	CASSVTGGTEAFF
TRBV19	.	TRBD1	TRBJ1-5	TGTGCCAGTAGGCTTCTTCCGGGACAGGGAAGCAATCAGCCCCAGCATTTT	CASRLLPGQGSNQPQHF
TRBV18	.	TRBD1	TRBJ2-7	TGTGCCAGCTCACGACGGACAGGGGGCGCGACAGCAGACTACGAGCAGTACTTC	CASSRRTGGATADYEQYF
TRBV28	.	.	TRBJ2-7	TGTGCCAGCAGACCGACAGGAACCTACGAGCAGTACTTC	CASRPTGTYEQYF
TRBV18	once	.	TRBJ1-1	TGTGCCAGCTCACCACTTGAGCTGAACACTGAAGCTTTCTTT	CASSPLELNTEAFF
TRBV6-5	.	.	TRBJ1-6	TGTGCCAGCAGTTACTCTCGGACAGATTATTCACCCCTCCACTTT	CASSYSRTDYSPLHF
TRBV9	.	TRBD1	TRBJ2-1	TGTGCCAGCAGCGTAGGCACAGGGGGTTACAATGAGCAGTTCTTC	CASSVGTGGYNEQFF
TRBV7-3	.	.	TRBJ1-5	TGTGCCAGCCACAGGGCAATTAATCAGCCCCAGCATTTT	CASHRAINQPQHF
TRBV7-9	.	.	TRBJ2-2	TGTGCCAGCAGCTCTGGGTCCCAGGGGAGAGCCGGGGAGCTGTTTTTT	CASSSGSQGRAGELFF
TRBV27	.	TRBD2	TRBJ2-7	TGTGCCAGCAGGCGGGAGGGGTTCTCCTACGAGCAGTACTTC	CASRREGFSYEQYF
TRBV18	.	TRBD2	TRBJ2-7	TGTGCCAGCTCACCGTACGGCGGGGGGCCGACCTACGAGCAGTACTTC	CASSPYGGGPTYEQYF
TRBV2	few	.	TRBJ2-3	TGTGCCAGCAGCCAACAGGGCCTATCGACAGATACGCAGTATTTT	CASSQQGLSTDTQYF
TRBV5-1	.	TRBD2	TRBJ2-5	TGCGCCAGCAGCTTGGCCTTACTAGCGGGAGCAGAGACCCAGTACTTC	CASSLALLAGAETQYF
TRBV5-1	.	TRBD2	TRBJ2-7	TGCGCCAGCAGCTTGTACCTAGCGGGGGCCTACGAGCAGTACTTC	CASSLYLAGAYEQYF
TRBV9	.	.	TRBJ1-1	TGTGCCAGCAGCTTAGACAGGTTGAACACTGAAGCTTTCTTT	CASSLDRLNTEAFF
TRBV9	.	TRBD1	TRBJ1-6	TGTGCCAGCAGCGTAGCCGGGACAGGGGAAAAAAATTCACCCCTCCACTTT	CASSVAGTGEKNSPLHF
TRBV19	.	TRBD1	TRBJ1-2	TGTGCCAGTAGTACCTACGGGACAGGGTTTGGCTACACCTTC	CASSTYGTGFGYTF
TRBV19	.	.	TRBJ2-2	TGTGCCAGTAGACCTGACACCACCGGGGAGCTGTTTTTT	CASRPDTTGELFF
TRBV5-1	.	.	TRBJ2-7	TGCGCCAGCAGCGCCGGGACTGGTTCCTACGAGCAGTACTTC	CASSAGTGSYEQYF
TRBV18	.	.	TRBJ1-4	TGTGCCAGCTCACAGCTGGACAGTAATGAAAAACTGTTTTTT	CASSQLDSNEKLFF
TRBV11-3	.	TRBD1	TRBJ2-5	TGTGCCAGCAGCAGGGGACAGGTAGAGACCCAGTACTTC	CASSRGQVETQYF
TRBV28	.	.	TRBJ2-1	TGTGCCAGCAGTTCGAATAGCGGAGACGCCTACAATGAGCAGTTCTTC	CASSSNSGDAYNEQFF
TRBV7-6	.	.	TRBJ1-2	TGTGCCAGCAGCTTAGAAGTGGGCCTCTATGGCTACACCTTC	CASSLEVGLYGYTF
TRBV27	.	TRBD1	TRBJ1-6	TGTGCCAGCAGCACCAACAGGGGTAATTCACCCCTCCACTTT	CASSTNRGNSPLHF
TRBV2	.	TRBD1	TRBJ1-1	TGTGCCAGCAGTGAAGTTCCGGGACAGACGAACACTGAAGCTTTCTTT	CASSEVPGQTNTEAFF
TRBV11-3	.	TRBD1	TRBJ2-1	TGTGCCACCACAAGAGGGGGCCAGGATGAGCAGTTCTTC	CATTRGGQDEQFF
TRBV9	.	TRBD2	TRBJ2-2	TGTGCCAGCAGCGCCCTAGCGGAGGGAGACACCGGGGAGCTGTTTTTT	CASSALAEGDTGELFF
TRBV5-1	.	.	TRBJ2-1	TGCGCCAGCAGCTTCCTCCTCTCCTACAATGAGCAGTTCTTC	CASSFLLSYNEQFF
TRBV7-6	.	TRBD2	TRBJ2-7	TGTGCCAGCAGTCGGGACTACGGAGGGGAGCAGTACTTC	CASSRDYGGEQYF
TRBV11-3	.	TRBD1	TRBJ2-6	TGTGCCAGCAGCTTAGGCACAGGGGAGGCCAACGTCCTGACTTTC	CASSLGTGEANVLTF
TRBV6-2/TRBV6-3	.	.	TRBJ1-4	TGTGCCAGCAGTTTCCTAGGAGTAAAAGCGGGTGAAAAACTGTTTTTT	CASSFLGVKAGEKLFF
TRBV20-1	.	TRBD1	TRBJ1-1	TGCAGTGCTAGTCCGGGACAGGCGAACACTGAAGCTTTCTTT	CSASPGQANTEAFF
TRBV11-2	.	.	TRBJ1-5	TGTGCCAGCAGCTTAGGCCCCGGGAGCAATCAGCCCCAGCATTTT	CASSLGPGSNQPQHF
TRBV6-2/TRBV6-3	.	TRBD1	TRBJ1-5	TGTGCCAGCAGTCCGACAGGGGATGGGCCCCAGCATTTT	CASSPTGDGPQHF